This T cell receptor (beta chain) comes out of a study of long-term antiretroviral therapy in people with HIV (dated by TCRdb to 2021 to 2024). As for the study more broadly: The earliest samples were collected roughly a decade before the 2015 WHO recommendation for immediate ART, at a time when ART was usually postponed until CD4 counts fell. Whether ART initiation and durable HIV suppression were associated with changes in peripheral blood TRB repertoire composition and diversity was tested in a retrospective serial study. A total of roughly 200 cryopreserved PBMC samples came from approximately 30 adults with confirmed HIV infection and were collected serially over a mean of roughly 6 years (range 1-12). Among the 25 to 30 participants with HIV, ten to twelve were female. Test extractions of a monoclonal T-cell line alongside some 35 polyclonal samples showed no cross-contamination during QIAcube processing. Overall study results and their limits: Because pre-ART samples had limited cell numbers, profiling was done on unsorted PBMC rather than on sorted CD4+ and CD8+ T cells. The repertoire was dominated across all time points by expanded TRB clones identified before ART initiation, although this dominance was seen to fluctuate and to decrease in many PLHIV after ART. CDR3 length ranges in HIV repertoires were narrower than in controls, and network structure suggested an antigen-experienced repertoire with only a slight naive shift after ART. Inferences about post-ART repertoire changes were limited because no data were available on ART adherence, viral resistance or therapy changes. Starting ART was linked to a significant rise in TRB diversity, yet even after long-term ART the diversity remained significantly lower than in transplant donor controls. Samples dated from the mid-2000s to the late 2010s, and the ART regimens used may be less effective than current ones. Since PBMC availability was limited, sequencing covered only the TCR beta chain, with no alpha chain pairing.

The immunoSEQ hsTCRB v3.0 assay was used at survey level resolution to sequence the TRB variable region. The target sequencing depth for TRB was about 40,000-55,000 T-cell genomes per sample. An Illumina MiSeq with a v3 150-cycle kit was used to sequence the pooled TRB libraries. Turning to the authors' computational methods: Repertoire analysis was performed in R inside a reproducible Nextflow workflow that covered QC, data transformation and analysis. LymphoSeq2, an R package for exploring AIRR-Seq data, was used to implement custom analyses. Several samples that yielded fewer than 5000 total TRB sequences were excluded, so that approximately 170 HIV repertoires were analyzed. Of the roughly 190 retained HIV repertoires, about 60 were collected before and about 130 after ART initiation. Each repertoire was downsampled to 5000 TRB nucleotide sequences, and summary statistics were averaged across 100 downsampling iterations. The analysis kept only TRB sequences whose CDR3 regions were at least seven amino acids long. Two measures captured diversity: a Shannon entropy-derived clonality score and the Gini coefficient. In the repertoire networks, any two of the top 5000 CDR3 amino acid sequences were connected whenever the two sequences differed by an edit distance of one. Antigen specificity groups and MHC restriction were predicted for TRB CDR3 amino acid sequences with GLIPH2. To flag known associations with CMV, EBV, HIV or tissue antigens, CDR3 amino acid sequences were compared against VDJdb and McPAS-TCR. Pre-ART, post-ART and control groups were compared with Wilcoxon signed-rank tests and Holm-Bonferroni correction. TCRdb holds this immuneACCESS table with in-frame rearrangements only. Some clones are missing; in checked studies, unresolved V genes explain under half, and the rest has no known cause. The V and J calls and clone size were taken over from that table, and D and trimming were inferred from the DNA. The sample data list about 16,000 clones, and just under 80% of these were observed just once. Around an eighth of the sample lies in the top ten.

About this clone itself: Its antigen specificity is not known. One base away there is no much larger clone; base qualities are not given.

To be included, a participant needed at least one PBMC sample from before ART initiation plus at least two post-ART samples. Every participant with HIV received treatment in the United States of America. Before DNA extraction, cryopreserved samples of 1-10 million PBMC were thawed and then washed. At the time of the earliest PBMC sample, participants with HIV were aged between roughly 20 and 55 years. PBMC samples were contributed by each participant from 1-4 timepoints before ART initiation and 2-8 timepoints after ART initiation, with a median of 7 samples. For every participant, serial HIV viral load, CD4+ T-cell count, ART history and demographic data were obtained. Genomic DNA was extracted from unsorted PBMC with a Qiagen kit on a QIAcube, with processing performed in batches of 12 samples. The sequence was collected from a woman aged 40-49 years with HIV. The material was unsorted PBMCs, obtained 3.2 to 3.4 years after starting antiretroviral therapy.

The CDR3 is CASSPQQGGNTIYF. The sequenced DNA: TGTGCCAGCTCACCTCAACAGGGCGGAAACACCATATATTTT. This sequence uses TRBV18 and TRBJ1-3; TRBD1 is perhaps the D gene, given 6 matching bases. Inclusive of the bounding cysteine and phenylalanine, the CDR3 is 14 residues long. Only the CDR3 part of the read is kept: 42 bases, read in frame from the first base. The trim is 3 bases for V and 4 bases for J, with a gap of 10 bases between the germline ends. CDR1 and CDR2, per the germline V gene, are KGHSH and LQKENI.